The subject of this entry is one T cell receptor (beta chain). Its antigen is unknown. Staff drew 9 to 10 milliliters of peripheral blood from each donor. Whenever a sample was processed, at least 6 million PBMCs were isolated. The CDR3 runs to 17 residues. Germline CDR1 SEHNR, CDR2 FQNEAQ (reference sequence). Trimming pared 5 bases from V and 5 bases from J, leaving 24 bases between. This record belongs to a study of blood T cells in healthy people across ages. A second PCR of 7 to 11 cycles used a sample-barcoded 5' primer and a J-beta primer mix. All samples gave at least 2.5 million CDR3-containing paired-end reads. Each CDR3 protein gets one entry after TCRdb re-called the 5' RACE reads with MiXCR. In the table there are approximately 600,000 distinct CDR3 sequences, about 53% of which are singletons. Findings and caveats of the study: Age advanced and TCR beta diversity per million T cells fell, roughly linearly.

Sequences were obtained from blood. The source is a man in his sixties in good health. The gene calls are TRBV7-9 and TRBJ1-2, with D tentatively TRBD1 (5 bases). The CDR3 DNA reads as TGTGCCAGCAGCCAGGTCCCCCGGGACTCGTTCAAGTATGGCTACACCTTC. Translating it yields CASSQVPRDSFKYGYTF. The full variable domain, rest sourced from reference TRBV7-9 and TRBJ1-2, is DTGVSQNPRHKITKRGQNVTFRCDPISEHNRLYWYRQTLGQGPEFLTYFQNEAQLEKSRLLSDRFSAERPKGSFSTLEIQRTEQGDSAMYLCASSQVPRDSFKYGYTFGSGTRLTVV.